This is a list of T cell receptor beta chains from one sample in a study of long-term antiretroviral therapy in people with HIV. Sequencing was performed with immunoSEQ multiplex PCR; in TCRdb, only in-frame clones are kept and a portion is missing. The sample includes about 25,000 clones, approximately 90% of them seen just once. Sequencing used unsorted PBMCs, obtained 1.9 years after starting antiretroviral therapy. These receptors came from a woman aged 25 to 39 with HIV. The CDR3 runs from the conserved cysteine through the conserved F or W. The D gene is left open where the match is weak. Rows give clone size only sometimes, using once, few, many, or a class for an expanded clone.

>TRBJ2-2|TRBV6-5|.|TRBD1
TGTGCCAGCGGGACAGGAGTCAACACCGGGGAGCTGTTTTTT
CASGTGVNTGELFF
>TRBJ2-1|TRBV6-4|.|TRBD2
TGTGCCAGCGGGGAATGGACTAGCGTGTATCTTGAGCAGTTCTTC
CASGEWTSVYLEQFF
>TRBJ2-7|TRBV5-1|.|.
TGCGCCAGCAGCTTGGGGGCGGCAGCGGCACGCGAGCAGTACTTC
CASSLGAAAAREQYF
>TRBJ1-1|TRBV7-9|medium-sized|TRBD1
TGTGCCAGCAGCTTAGCAGGGTTCAGGGGGACTGAAGCTTTCTTT
CASSLAGFRGTEAFF
>TRBJ2-1|TRBV5-8|.|.
TGTGCCAGCAGCGTTAAGAGAAACAATGAGCAGTTCTTC
CASSVKRNNEQFF
>TRBJ2-5|TRBV5-1|.|.
TGCGCCAGCAGCTTGGGAGGGGATCCTGTGGAGACCCAGTACTTC
CASSLGGDPVETQYF
>TRBJ1-2|TRBV18|.|.
TGTGCCAGCTCACCAGGCCTTGGGGGCAAGGATAATGGCTACACCTTC
CASSPGLGGKDNGYTF
>TRBJ2-5|TRBV2|.|.
TGTGCCAGCATCTTCTCAGCGTGGGGAAAGTTGTACCAAGAGACCCAGTACTTC
CASIFSAWGKLYQETQYF
>TRBJ2-2|TRBV29-1|.|.
TGCAGCGTTGTGCAGGGGACCACCGGGGAGCTGTTTTTT
CSVVQGTTGELFF
>TRBJ1-1|TRBV7-2|.|TRBD1
TGTGCCAGCAGCCATGCCCAGGGGGCTGGAACTGAAGCTTTCTTT
CASSHAQGAGTEAFF
>TRBJ2-1|TRBV5-6|.|TRBD1
TGTGCCAGCAGCTTTCGGGACAGGGGGCAGTGGAATGAGCAGTTCTTC
CASSFRDRGQWNEQFF
>TRBJ2-1|TRBV19|.|TRBD2
TGTGCCAGTAATCCTAGCGGGGGGATGTACAATGAGCAGTTCTTC
CASNPSGGMYNEQFF
>TRBJ2-1|TRBV10-3|.|.
TGTGCCATCAGTGGATCCCAGGGGGGAGTGAACAATGAGCAGTTCTTC
CAISGSQGGVNNEQFF
>TRBJ2-1|TRBV27|.|.
TGTGCCAGCAGTTTATGGGCGGGGGCGGTTGAGCAGTTCTTC
CASSLWAGAVEQFF
>TRBJ1-1|TRBV6-5|.|TRBD1
TGTGCCAGCAGTGGGGACAGCGCGAACACTGAAGCTTTCTTT
CASSGDSANTEAFF
>TRBJ2-4|TRBV7-9|.|TRBD1
TGTGCCAGCAGCTGGGGGACAGGGGTTGAGTACTTC
CASSWGTGVEYF
>TRBJ1-5|TRBV7-8|once|.
TGTGCCAGCAGCTTACTGGTCAGCCATCAGCCCCAGCATTTT
CASSLLVSHQPQHF
>TRBJ2-2|TRBV5-1|.|.
TGCGCCAGCCGGTTCGGGGGAGACACCGGGGAGCTGTTTTTT
CASRFGGDTGELFF
>TRBJ1-1|TRBV6-5|.|.
TGTGCCAGCAGTGGCAGGGGGAACACTGAAGCTTTCTTT
CASSGRGNTEAFF
>TRBJ2-1|TRBV2|.|.
TGTGCCAGCAGTGAAGGTGGGGAGCAGTTCTTC
CASSEGGEQFF
>TRBJ2-7|TRBV27|.|TRBD1
TGTGCCAGCAGCCTCCGGACAGGGGCCTACGAGCAGTACTTC
CASSLRTGAYEQYF
>TRBJ1-2|TRBV5-1|once|.
TGCGCCAGCAGCTTGGAAGGGGATTACGGTGGCTACACCTTC
CASSLEGDYGGYTF
>TRBJ2-5|TRBV5-1|.|.
TGCGCCAGCAGCATCGGGACAAGCAATGGGGAGACCCAGTACTTC
CASSIGTSNGETQYF
>TRBJ2-3|TRBV25-1|.|.
TGTGCCAGCAGTGAGGGGGTTGATACGCAGTATTTT
CASSEGVDTQYF
>TRBJ2-3|TRBV2|.|.
TGTGCCAGCAGTTCCCTTTCCGACGGAGATACGCAGTATTTT
CASSSLSDGDTQYF
>TRBJ2-7|TRBV9|.|.
TGTGCCAGCAGCGTTAAACCGGTAAAGATCCTCAACGAGCAGTACTTC
CASSVKPVKILNEQYF
>TRBJ2-5|TRBV6-1|.|TRBD2
TGTGCCAGCAGTGAAGCTGGATGGGGGGGACAAGAGACCCAGTACTTC
CASSEAGWGGQETQYF
>TRBJ2-3|TRBV6-1|.|.
TGTGCCAGCGGGGCGCAGTATTTT
CASGAQYF
>TRBJ2-7|TRBV6-5|.|.
TGTGCCAGCAGTTACGGGGGCGAGCAGTACTTC
CASSYGGEQYF
>TRBJ2-1|TRBV4-2|.|.
TGTGCCAGCAGCCAAGATTTAACAGCTTACAATGAGCAGTTCTTC
CASSQDLTAYNEQFF
>TRBJ1-1|TRBV19|.|TRBD1
TGTGCCAGTAGTGCCAAGACAGGGGTGACTGAAGCTTTCTTT
CASSAKTGVTEAFF
>TRBJ2-7|TRBV6-1|few|TRBD2
TGTGCCAGCACGCGACTAGCGGGGGTTTACGAGCAGTACTTC
CASTRLAGVYEQYF
>TRBJ2-3|TRBV28|.|.
TGTGCCAGCAGTTTCTTTTATTATCGGAGTCAGGGCTCCACAGATACGCAGTATTTT
CASSFFYYRSQGSTDTQYF
>TRBJ1-5|TRBV2|.|.
TGTGCCAGCAGTGAAGGACCGGCGGTTCAGCCCCAGCATTTT
CASSEGPAVQPQHF
>TRBJ1-4|TRBV7-9|.|.
TGTGCCAGCAGCTTAGGAAGGGCGAGTGTTGGAAAACTGTTTTTT
CASSLGRASVGKLFF
>TRBJ2-2|TRBV29-1|.|.
TGCAGCGTTGATAAGGGTACGAACACCGGGGAGCTGTTTTTT
CSVDKGTNTGELFF
>TRBJ2-1|TRBV2|.|TRBD1
TGTGCCAGCGGGCCTACAGGGGTGTTTGGGAATGAGCAGTTCTTC
CASGPTGVFGNEQFF
>TRBJ2-7|TRBV6-5|once|TRBD2
TGTGCCAGCAGTTACTCAGCGGGGGGTTCCTACGAGCAGTACTTC
CASSYSAGGSYEQYF
>TRBJ1-1|TRBV5-1|.|.
TGCGCCAGCAGCTTGAACAGAAACACTGAAGCTTTCTTT
CASSLNRNTEAFF
>TRBJ2-5|TRBV5-6|.|.
TGTGCCAGCAGCTTCGGGAGCGTCTTGGTGACCCAGTACTTC
CASSFGSVLVTQYF
>TRBJ2-1|TRBV27|.|TRBD2
TGTGCCAGCAGTATTAGCGGGCACTCCTACAATGAGCAGTTCTTC
CASSISGHSYNEQFF
>TRBJ1-3|TRBV7-9|.|.
TGTGCCAGCAGCCCGGCCAACACCATATATTTT
CASSPANTIYF